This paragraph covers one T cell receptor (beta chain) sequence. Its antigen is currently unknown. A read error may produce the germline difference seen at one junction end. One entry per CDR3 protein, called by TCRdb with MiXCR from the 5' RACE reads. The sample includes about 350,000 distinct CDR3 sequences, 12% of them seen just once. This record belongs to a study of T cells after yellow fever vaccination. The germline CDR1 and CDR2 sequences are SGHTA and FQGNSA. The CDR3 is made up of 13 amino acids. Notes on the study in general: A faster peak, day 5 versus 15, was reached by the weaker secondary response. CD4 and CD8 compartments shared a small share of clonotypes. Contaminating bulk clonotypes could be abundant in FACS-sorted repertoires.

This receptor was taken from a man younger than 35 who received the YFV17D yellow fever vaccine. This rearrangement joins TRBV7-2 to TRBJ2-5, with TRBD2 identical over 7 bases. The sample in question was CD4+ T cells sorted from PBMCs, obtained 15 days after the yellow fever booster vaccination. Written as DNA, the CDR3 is TGTGCCAGCAGCTACCCCGGGCAGGCTGGGGGGGACTTC. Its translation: CASSYPGQAGGDF.